This T cell receptor beta chain emerged from a study of T cell repertoires in cytomegalovirus infection. Overall study: Public signatures in TCR beta pointed to CMV infection and matching HLA type.

General observations from the study: Cumulative frequency of public TCR beta families picked out carriers of CMV plus the relevant HLA. The study found HLA-C-restricted CMV-specific TCR beta clonotypes dominating the ex vivo response.

TCRdb recomputed calls from the reads with MiXCR, one row per CDR3 protein. Among about 740,000 distinct CDR3 sequences, less than 40% were seen once, and the ten largest hold 2.5% to 3.5%. This clonotype came up a few times. Its specificity is not known. Germline CDR1 reads DFQATT; CDR2 reads SNEGSKA (reference sequence). The germline V and J ends were trimmed by 3 bases and 2 bases, with 14 bases remaining between them. This CDR3 contains 15 residues. The clonotype was recovered from a human donor in good health (CMV status not recorded). Some clones in this sample may be carry-over from other donors' samples. V gene TRBV20-1 combines with J gene TRBJ2-1, with no clear D. The sequenced sample was PBMCs. CDR3 nucleotide sequence: TGCAGTGCTAGCCTCGAGGCACTCACCTACAATGAGCAGTTCTTC. Its translation is CSASLEALTYNEQFF.